This TCR beta chain stems from a study of shared clonotypes between healthy human individuals. The assay was immunoSEQ multiplex PCR, and TCRdb's table has in-frame clones only and misses some. The sample has 2 million to 2.5 million clones, about 90% seen once. CDR1 is MGHRA, CDR2 YSYEKL, per germline. This CDR3 spans 18 amino acids. J lost 7 bases, V lost 1 base, and 17 bases had no gene match. The sequenced sample was naive CD4+ T cells from PBMCs. Subset meaning: CD45RA+ positively selected. The V and J genes are TRBV4-1 and TRBJ1-1, with TRBD1 matching 8 bases. The receptor's source is a man aged 18 to 30 in good health. Some clones in this sample may be carry-over from other donors' samples. DNA of the CDR3: TGCGCCAGCAGCCAAGTCTTTTTGTTCAGGGGGCAAGGAAATGAAGCTTTCTTT. Translation: CASSQVFLFRGQGNEAFF.